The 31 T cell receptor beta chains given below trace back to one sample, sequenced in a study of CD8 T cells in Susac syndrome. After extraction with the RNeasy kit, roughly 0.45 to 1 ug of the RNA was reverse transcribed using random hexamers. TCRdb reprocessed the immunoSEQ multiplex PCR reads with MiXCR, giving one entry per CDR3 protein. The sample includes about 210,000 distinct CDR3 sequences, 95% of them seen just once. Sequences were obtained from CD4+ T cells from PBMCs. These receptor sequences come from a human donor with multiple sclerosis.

The DNA for the CDR3 is TGTGCCAGCAGCTTGGGACAGAGTAATTCACCCCTCCACTTT. It translates to CASSLGQSNSPLHF. The chain uses TRBV7-9 and TRBJ1-6, with 7 bases identical to TRBD1. Germline CDR1 SEHNR, CDR2 FQNEAQ (reference sequence). The V and J ends lost 3 bases and 6 bases, in that order; junction bases with no gene match: 2. This CDR3 contains 14 residues.

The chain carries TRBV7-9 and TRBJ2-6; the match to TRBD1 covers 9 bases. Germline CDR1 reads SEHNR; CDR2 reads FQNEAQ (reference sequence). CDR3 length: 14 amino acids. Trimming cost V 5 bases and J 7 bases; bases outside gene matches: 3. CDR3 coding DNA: TGTGCCAGCAGCCAGGGACAGGGAGCCAACGTCCTGACTTTC. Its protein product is CASSQGQGANVLTF.

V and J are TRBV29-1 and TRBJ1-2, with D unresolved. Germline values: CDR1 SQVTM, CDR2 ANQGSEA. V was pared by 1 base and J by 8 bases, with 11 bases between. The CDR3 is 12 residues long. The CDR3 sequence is CSVEVRRRGYTF. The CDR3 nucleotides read TGCAGCGTTGAAGTAAGACGGAGGGGCTACACCTTC.

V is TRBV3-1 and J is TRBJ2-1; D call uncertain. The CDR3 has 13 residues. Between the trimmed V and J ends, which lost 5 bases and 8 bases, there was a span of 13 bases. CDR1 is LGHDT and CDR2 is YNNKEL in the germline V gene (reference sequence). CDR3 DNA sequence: TGTGCCAGCAGCAAGATGGGTGGGGATGAGCAGTTCTTC. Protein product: CASSKMGGDEQFF.

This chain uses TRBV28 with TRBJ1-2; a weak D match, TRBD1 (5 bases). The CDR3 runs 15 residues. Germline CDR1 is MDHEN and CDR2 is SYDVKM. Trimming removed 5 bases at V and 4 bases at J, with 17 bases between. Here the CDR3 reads CASSPQTRAGYGYTF. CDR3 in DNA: TGTGCCAGCAGTCCCCAAACCAGGGCGGGCTATGGCTACACCTTC.

CDR3 DNA: TGCAGTGCTACCGAGATAGCGGGTGAGCAGTTCTTC. This codes for CSATEIAGEQFF. This rearrangement joins TRBV20-1 to TRBJ2-1, with 7 bases identical to TRBD2. The length of the CDR3 is 12 residues. In germline, CDR1 is DFQATT, CDR2 SNEGSKA (reference sequence). The V segment lost 4 bases and the J segment 9 bases; nucleotides outside the gene matches: 6.

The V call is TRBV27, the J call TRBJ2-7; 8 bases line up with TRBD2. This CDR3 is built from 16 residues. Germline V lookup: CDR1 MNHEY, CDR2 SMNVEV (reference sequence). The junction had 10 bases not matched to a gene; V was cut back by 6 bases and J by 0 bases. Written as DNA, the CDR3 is TGTGCCAGCAGACGGGCGGGGGGCGGCTCCTCCTACGAGCAGTACTTC. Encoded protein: CASRRAGGGSSYEQYF.

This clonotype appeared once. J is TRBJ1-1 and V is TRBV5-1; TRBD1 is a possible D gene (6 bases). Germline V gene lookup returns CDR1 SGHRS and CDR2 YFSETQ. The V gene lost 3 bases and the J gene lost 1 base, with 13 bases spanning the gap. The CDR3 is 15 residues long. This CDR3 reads CASSSRGQQNTEAFF. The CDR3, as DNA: TGCGCCAGCAGCTCCCGGGGACAACAGAACACTGAAGCTTTCTTT.

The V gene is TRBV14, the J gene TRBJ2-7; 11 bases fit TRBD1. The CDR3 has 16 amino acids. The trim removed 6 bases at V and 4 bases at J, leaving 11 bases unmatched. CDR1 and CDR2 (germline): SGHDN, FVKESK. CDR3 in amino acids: CASSLQPGQGEYEQYF. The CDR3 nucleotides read TGTGCCAGCAGTCTCCAACCGGGACAGGGGGAGTACGAGCAGTACTTC.

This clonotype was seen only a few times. CDR3 sequence (DNA): TGTGCCAGCAGCCAGGATTATGGCTACACCTTC. This gives the protein CASSQDYGYTF. This chain connects TRBV4-2 to TRBJ1-2; D remains ambiguous. The CDR3 loop spans 11 amino acids. Trimming removed 3 bases from V and 5 bases from J, with 4 bases in between. CDR1 is LGHNA and CDR2 is YNFKEQ in the germline V gene.

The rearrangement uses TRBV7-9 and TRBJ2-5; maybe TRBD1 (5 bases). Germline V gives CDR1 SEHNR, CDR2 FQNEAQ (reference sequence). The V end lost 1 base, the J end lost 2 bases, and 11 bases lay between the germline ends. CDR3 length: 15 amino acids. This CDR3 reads CASSLEGRWQETQYF. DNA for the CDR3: TGTGCCAGCAGCTTAGAGGGGCGGTGGCAAGAGACCCAGTACTTC.

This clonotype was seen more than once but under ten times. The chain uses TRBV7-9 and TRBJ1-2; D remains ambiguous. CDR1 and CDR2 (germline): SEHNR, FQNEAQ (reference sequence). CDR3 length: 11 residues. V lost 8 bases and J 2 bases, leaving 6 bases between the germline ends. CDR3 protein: CASSLNYGYTF. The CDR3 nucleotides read TGTGCCAGCTCCCTGAACTATGGCTACACCTTC.

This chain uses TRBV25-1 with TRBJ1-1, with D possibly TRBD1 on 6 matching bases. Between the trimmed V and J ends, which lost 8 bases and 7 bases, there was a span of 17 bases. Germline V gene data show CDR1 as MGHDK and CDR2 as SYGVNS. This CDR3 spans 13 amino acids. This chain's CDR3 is CASVRQVSGEAFF. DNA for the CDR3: TGTGCCAGCGTACGACAGGTGTCCGGTGAAGCTTTCTTT.

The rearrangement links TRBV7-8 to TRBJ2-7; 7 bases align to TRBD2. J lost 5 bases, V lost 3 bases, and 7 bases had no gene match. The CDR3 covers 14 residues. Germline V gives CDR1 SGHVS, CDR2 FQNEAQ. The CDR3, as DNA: TGTGCCAGCAGCTTCGGGGGGATGTTTAACGAGCAGTACTTC. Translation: CASSFGGMFNEQYF.

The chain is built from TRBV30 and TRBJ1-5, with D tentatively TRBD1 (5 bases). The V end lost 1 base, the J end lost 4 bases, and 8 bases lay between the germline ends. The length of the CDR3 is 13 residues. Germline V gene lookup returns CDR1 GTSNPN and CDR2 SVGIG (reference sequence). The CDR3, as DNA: TGTGCCTGGAGTGCCCAGGGAAATCAGCCCCAGCATTTT. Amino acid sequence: CAWSAQGNQPQHF. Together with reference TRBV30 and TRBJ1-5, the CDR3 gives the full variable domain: SQTIHQWPATLVQPVGSPLSLECTVEGTSNPNLYWYRQAAGRGLQLLFYSVGIGQISSEVPQNLSASRPQDRQFILSSKKLLLSDSGFYLCAWSAQGNQPQHFGDGTRLSIL.

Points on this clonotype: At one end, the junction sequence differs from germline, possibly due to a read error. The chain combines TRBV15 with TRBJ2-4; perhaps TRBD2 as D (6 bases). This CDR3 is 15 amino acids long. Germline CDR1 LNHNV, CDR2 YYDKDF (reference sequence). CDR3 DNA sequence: TGTGCCACCAGCAGAGATTCCCGAGGAGGGAACAATCAGTACTTC. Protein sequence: CATSRDSRGGNNQYF.

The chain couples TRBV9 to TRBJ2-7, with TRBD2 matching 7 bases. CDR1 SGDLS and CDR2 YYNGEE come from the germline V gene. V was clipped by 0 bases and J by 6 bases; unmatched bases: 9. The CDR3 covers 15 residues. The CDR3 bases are TGTGCCAGCAGCGTAGAGGCTGCGGGAGTCTCCGAGCAGTACTTC. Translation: CASSVEAAGVSEQYF.

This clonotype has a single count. The CDR3 protein is CASSPSGVAVHEQYF. CDR3 in DNA: TGTGCCAGCAGTCCCTCGGGGGTGGCCGTCCACGAGCAGTACTTC. The J gene is TRBJ2-7, the V gene TRBV7-2; TRBD2 is a possible D gene (6 bases). V dropped 6 bases and J dropped 5 bases, with 20 bases sitting between them. Germline CDR1 reads SGHTA; CDR2 reads FQGNSA. The CDR3 is 15 amino acids.

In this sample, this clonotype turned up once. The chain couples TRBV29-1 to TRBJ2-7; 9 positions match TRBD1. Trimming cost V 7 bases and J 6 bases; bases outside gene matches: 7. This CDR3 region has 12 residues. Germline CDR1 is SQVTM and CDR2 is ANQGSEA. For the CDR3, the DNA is TGCAGCGCACGGACAGGGGCGGGCGAGCAGTACTTC. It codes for CSARTGAGEQYF.

CDR3 DNA sequence: TGTGCCAGCCTGGTGGGGCCTTTTAATGAAGCTTTCTTT. Translation gives CASLVGPFNEAFF. The genes are TRBV2 and TRBJ1-1; tentative D call: TRBD1 (5 bases). Germline loops: CDR1 SNHLY, CDR2 FYNNEI. With 8 bases removed from V and 7 bases from J, the gap between germline ends came to 17 bases. The CDR3 runs 13 residues. The variable domain in full, with the rest retrieved from reference TRBV2 and TRBJ1-1, is EPEVTQTPSHQVTQMGQEVILRCVPISNHLYFYWYRQILGQKVEFLVSFYNNEISEKSEIFDDQFSVERPDGSNFTLKIRSTKLEDSAMYFCASLVGPFNEAFFGQGTRLTVV.

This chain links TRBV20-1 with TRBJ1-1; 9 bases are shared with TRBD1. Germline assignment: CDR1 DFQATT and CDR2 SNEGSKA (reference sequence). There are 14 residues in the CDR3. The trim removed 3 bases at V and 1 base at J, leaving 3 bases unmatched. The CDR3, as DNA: TGCAGTGCTAGGATACAGGGGGCGAACACTGAAGCTTTCTTT. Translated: CSARIQGANTEAFF.

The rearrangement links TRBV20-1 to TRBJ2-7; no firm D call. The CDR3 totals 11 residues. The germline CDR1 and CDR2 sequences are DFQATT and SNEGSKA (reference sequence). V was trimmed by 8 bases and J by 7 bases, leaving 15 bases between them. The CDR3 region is CSMGMSVEQYF. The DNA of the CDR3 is TGCAGTATGGGGATGAGTGTGGAGCAGTACTTC.

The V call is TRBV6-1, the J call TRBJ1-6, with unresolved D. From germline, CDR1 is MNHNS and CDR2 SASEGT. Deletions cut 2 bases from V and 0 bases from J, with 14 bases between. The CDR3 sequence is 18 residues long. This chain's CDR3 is CASSEWNLASSYNSPLHF. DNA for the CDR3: TGTGCCAGCAGTGAATGGAATCTAGCGAGCTCCTATAATTCACCCCTCCACTTT.

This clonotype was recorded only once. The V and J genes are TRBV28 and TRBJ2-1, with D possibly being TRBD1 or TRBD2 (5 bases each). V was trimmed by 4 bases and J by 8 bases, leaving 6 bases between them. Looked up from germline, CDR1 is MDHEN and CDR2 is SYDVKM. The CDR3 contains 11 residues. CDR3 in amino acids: CASSWGYEQFF. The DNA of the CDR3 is TGTGCCAGCAGTTGGGGGTATGAGCAGTTCTTC.

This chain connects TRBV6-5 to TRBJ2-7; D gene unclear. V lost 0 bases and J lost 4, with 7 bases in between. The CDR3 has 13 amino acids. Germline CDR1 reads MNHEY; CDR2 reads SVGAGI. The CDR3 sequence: CASSYSTGYEQYF. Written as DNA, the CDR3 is TGTGCCAGCAGTTACTCGACCGGGTACGAGCAGTACTTC.

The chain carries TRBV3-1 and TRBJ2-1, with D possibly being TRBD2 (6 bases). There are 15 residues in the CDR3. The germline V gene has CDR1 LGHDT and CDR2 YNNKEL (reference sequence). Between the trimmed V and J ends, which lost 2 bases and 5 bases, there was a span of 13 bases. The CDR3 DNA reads TGTGCCAGCAGCCAATACGGGGGAGTTAACAATGAGCAGTTCTTC. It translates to CASSQYGGVNNEQFF.

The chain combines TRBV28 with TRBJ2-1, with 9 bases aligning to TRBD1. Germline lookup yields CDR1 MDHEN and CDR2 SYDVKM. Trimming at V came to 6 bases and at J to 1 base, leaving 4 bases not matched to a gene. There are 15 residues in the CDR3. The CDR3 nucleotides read TGTGCCAGCAGCGCAGGGACAGGGTCCTACAATGAGCAGTTCTTC. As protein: CASSAGTGSYNEQFF.

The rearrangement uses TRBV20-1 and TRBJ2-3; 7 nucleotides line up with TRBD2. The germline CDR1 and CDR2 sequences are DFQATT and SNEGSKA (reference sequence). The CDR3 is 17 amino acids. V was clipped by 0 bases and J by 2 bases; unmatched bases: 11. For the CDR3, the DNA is TGCAGTGCTAGAGAGTCGGGCGGGAGCAGGTTCACAGATACGCAGTATTTT. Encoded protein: CSARESGGSRFTDTQYF.

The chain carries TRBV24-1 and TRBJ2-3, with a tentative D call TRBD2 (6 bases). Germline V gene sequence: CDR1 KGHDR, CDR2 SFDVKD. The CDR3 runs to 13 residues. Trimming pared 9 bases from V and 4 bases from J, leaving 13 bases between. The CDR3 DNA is TGTGCCACCTCTAACGGGAGCCCAGATACGCAGTATTTT. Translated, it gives CATSNGSPDTQYF.

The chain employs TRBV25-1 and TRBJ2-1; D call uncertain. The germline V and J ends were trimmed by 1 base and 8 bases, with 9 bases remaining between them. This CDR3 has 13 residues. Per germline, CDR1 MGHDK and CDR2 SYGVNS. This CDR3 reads CASSELVAYEQFF. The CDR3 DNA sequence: TGTGCCAGCAGTGAATTGGTAGCCTATGAGCAGTTCTTC.

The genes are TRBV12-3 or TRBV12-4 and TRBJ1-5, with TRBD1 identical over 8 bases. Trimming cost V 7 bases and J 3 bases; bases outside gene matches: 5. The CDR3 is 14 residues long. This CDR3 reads CASKIQGDNQPQHF. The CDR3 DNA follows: TGTGCCAGCAAGATACAGGGGGACAATCAGCCCCAGCATTTT.